This T cell receptor (beta chain) was sequenced during a study of blood T cell repertoires in COVID-19. Across the whole study: COVID-19 samples collected from the United States, Italy and Spain covered acute and convalescent phases. PBMCs, B-cell-depleted T cells, or T cells provided the cDNA or gDNA that made up the material.

The assay was immunoSEQ multiplex PCR, and TCRdb's table has in-frame clones only and misses some. The sample carries 350,000 to 550,000 clones, around 88% recorded once. The germline gives CDR1 LGHNT, CDR2 FRNRAP. The CDR3 runs to 16 residues. With 5 bases clipped from V and 6 bases from J, the junction kept 12 bases outside the gene matches. The receptor was isolated from a woman in her twenties or thirties with acute or convalescent COVID-19. This chain uses TRBV12-5 with TRBJ2-7; 11 positions agree with TRBD1. Sequenced input: peripheral blood. The CDR3 loop is CASGRNRDRGSGEQYF. The CDR3, as DNA: TGTGCTAGTGGTAGGAACCGGGACAGGGGGTCCGGCGAGCAGTACTTC. The whole variable domain, filled in from reference TRBV12-5 and TRBJ2-7, reads DARVTQTPRHKVTEMGQEVTMRCQPILGHNTVFWYRQTMMQGLELLAYFRNRAPLDDSGMPKDRFSAEMPDATLATLKIQPSEPRDSAVYFCASGRNRDRGSGEQYFGPGTRLTVT.